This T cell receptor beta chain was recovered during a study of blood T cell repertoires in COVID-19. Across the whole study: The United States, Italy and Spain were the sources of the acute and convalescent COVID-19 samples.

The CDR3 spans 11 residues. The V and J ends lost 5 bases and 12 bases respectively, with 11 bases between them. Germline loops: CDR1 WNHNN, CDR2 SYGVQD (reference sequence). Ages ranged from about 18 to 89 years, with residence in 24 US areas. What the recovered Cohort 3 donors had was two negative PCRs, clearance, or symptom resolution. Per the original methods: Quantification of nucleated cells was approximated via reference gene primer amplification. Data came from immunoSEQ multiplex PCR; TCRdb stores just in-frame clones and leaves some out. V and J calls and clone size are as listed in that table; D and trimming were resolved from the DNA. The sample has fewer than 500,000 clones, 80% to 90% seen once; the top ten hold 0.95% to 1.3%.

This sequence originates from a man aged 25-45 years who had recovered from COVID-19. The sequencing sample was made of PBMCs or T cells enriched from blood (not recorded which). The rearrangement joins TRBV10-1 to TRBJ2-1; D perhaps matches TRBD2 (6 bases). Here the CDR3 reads CASSLGGRQFF. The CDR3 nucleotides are TGCGCCAGCAGTCTGGGAGGACGGCAGTTCTTC.